These 17 T cell receptor beta chains originate from one sample sequenced in a study of cytomegalovirus exposure and HLA in healthy donors. The PCR made use of 60 Vbeta and 13 Jbeta primers. The assay was immunoSEQ multiplex PCR, and TCRdb's table has in-frame clones only and misses some. This table holds roughly 90,000 clones, approximately 80% found once. Source material: PBMCs. These receptors were obtained from a man aged 25 to 40 in good health and CMV-seropositive.

The chain links TRBV2 to TRBJ1-3; D not resolved. This CDR3 is built from 14 residues. The V gene lost 6 bases and the J gene lost 4 bases, with 13 bases spanning the gap. CDR1 is SNHLY, CDR2 FYNNEI, per germline. CDR3 amino acids: CASRKDIPGNTIYF. In nucleotides, the CDR3 is TGTGCCAGCAGGAAAGACATACCGGGAAACACCATATATTTT.

V gene TRBV7-2 combines with J gene TRBJ2-5; no clear D. Germline V gene data show CDR1 as SGHTA and CDR2 as FQGNSA. This CDR3 comprises 13 residues. V was cut by 2 bases and J by 5 bases, with 9 bases left in between. CDR3 nucleotide sequence: TGTGCCAGCAGCTTATTACTAATCGAGACCCAGTACTTC. It yields the protein CASSLLLIETQYF.

The gene calls are TRBV6-6 and TRBJ1-5; D may be TRBD1 (6 bases). V gave up 5 bases and J gave up 3 bases, with 14 bases separating them. In germline, CDR1 is MNHNY, CDR2 SVGAGI (reference sequence). The CDR3 covers 15 residues. The CDR3 is CASSHDRSLNQPQHF. CDR3 DNA sequence: TGTGCCAGCAGTCACGACAGGTCTCTCAATCAGCCCCAGCATTTT.

The rearrangement uses TRBV7-9 and TRBJ2-7, with 13 bases that match TRBD2. With V trimmed by 5 bases and J by 3 bases, 4 bases remained unmatched. Germline V gene lookup returns CDR1 SEHNR and CDR2 FQNEAQ (reference sequence). This CDR3 contains 15 residues. The CDR3 bases are TGTGCCAGCAGCCCGGGACTAGCGGGATTCTACGAGCAGTACTTC. Residues: CASSPGLAGFYEQYF.

The rearrangement joins TRBV10-3 to TRBJ2-3; 7 bases align to TRBD2. The V segment lost 10 bases and the J segment 4 bases; nucleotides outside the gene matches: 11. This CDR3 spans 14 amino acids. Germline values: CDR1 ENHRY, CDR2 SYGVKD. CDR3 in amino acids: CATTGGLSPDTQYF. CDR3 DNA sequence: TGTGCCACTACGGGAGGACTGTCCCCAGATACGCAGTATTTT.

This rearrangement joins TRBV7-8 to TRBJ2-2; D is unclear. Trimming left V 0 bases short and J 1 base short, with 9 bases between. CDR3 length: 16 amino acids. Germline V gives CDR1 SGHVS, CDR2 FQNEAQ. The CDR3 bases are TGTGCCAGCAGCTTAGCCTGGGCAAGGAACACCGGGGAGCTGTTTTTT. It is translated as CASSLAWARNTGELFF.

This clone was seen only a few times. The V and J genes are TRBV9 and TRBJ2-1, with TRBD2 matching 9 bases. The CDR3 length is 15 residues. CDR1 is SGDLS and CDR2 is YYNGEE in the germline V gene. The junction had 13 bases not matched to a gene; V was cut back by 5 bases and J by 10 bases. Written as DNA, the CDR3 is TGTGCCAGCAGTCCTCAACCGGGACTAGCTGCGGAGCAGTTCTTC. It codes for CASSPQPGLAAEQFF.

The chain joins TRBV29-1 to TRBJ2-3, with 8 bases that match TRBD2. J lost 10 bases, V lost 4 bases, and 13 bases had no gene match. CDR1 is SQVTM and CDR2 is ANQGSEA in the germline V gene. The CDR3 is 14 amino acids. CDR3 protein: CSVGGHVSGGAQYF. In nucleotides, the CDR3 is TGCAGCGTTGGGGGGCACGTATCCGGGGGGGCGCAGTATTTT.

The CDR3 bases are TGTGCCAGCAGCCCCCCCTCAGGGGCGACCTACGAGCAGTACTTC. It encodes CASSPPSGATYEQYF. The chain combines TRBV5-6 with TRBJ2-7, with D possibly TRBD1 on 6 matching bases. Deletions cut 4 bases from V and 2 bases from J, with 16 bases between. The CDR3 runs to 15 residues. Germline V gene lookup returns CDR1 SGHDT and CDR2 YYEEEE.

The chain joins TRBV7-2 to TRBJ2-7; 9 bases are a match to TRBD1. Per germline, CDR1 SGHTA and CDR2 FQGNSA. The junction had 5 bases not matched to a gene; V was cut back by 2 bases and J by 6 bases. The CDR3 totals 14 residues. The CDR3 DNA follows: TGTGCCAGCAGCTTAAACAGGGGGCTGGGCGAGCAGTACTTC. Protein product: CASSLNRGLGEQYF.

The table lists this clone with a count of one. The rearrangement joins TRBV7-9 to TRBJ2-1; 7 bases map to TRBD1. The germline V gene encodes CDR1 SEHNR and CDR2 FQNEAQ (reference sequence). Losses at the gene ends were 5 bases for V and 2 bases for J; bases not matched to a gene: 6. CDR3 length equals 15 residues. CDR3 sequence (DNA): TGTGCCAGCAGCCTTGGGCAGGGGGCCTACAATGAGCAGTTCTTC. Residues: CASSLGQGAYNEQFF.

This chain links TRBV19 with TRBJ2-1, with 7 bases identical to TRBD2. V lost 5 bases to trimming and J lost 8 bases; unmatched junction nucleotides: 15. Germline CDR1 reads LNHDA; CDR2 reads SQIVND (reference sequence). The CDR3 consists of 16 residues. CDR3 loop: CASSPGEGGSWYEQFF. Here the CDR3 DNA reads TGTGCCAGTAGTCCGGGGGAGGGCGGGAGTTGGTATGAGCAGTTCTTC.

This clone was found a few times. This CDR3 reads CASSEAFLGRGFF. The CDR3, as DNA: TGTGCCAGCAGTGAAGCATTCTTGGGGAGGGGGTTCTTC. This sequence joins TRBV6-1 and TRBJ2-1; 7 bases line up with TRBD2. After removal of 0 bases from V and 15 bases from J, the junction contained 8 bases not matched to a gene. The CDR3 is 13 amino acids. The germline V gene encodes CDR1 MNHNS and CDR2 SASEGT.

J is TRBJ2-5 and V is TRBV7-2; D unclear. Deletions cut 1 base from V and 5 bases from J, with 11 bases between. Germline values: CDR1 SGHTA, CDR2 FQGNSA. CDR3 size: 14 residues. The CDR3 is CASSLVASLETQYF. CDR3 sequence (DNA): TGTGCCAGCAGCTTAGTGGCTAGTTTGGAGACCCAGTACTTC.

This chain connects TRBV2 to TRBJ2-1, with 8 bases aligning to TRBD1. Per the germline V gene, CDR1 is SNHLY and CDR2 is FYNNEI. The trim removed 4 bases at V and 9 bases at J, leaving 8 bases unmatched. This CDR3 region has 14 residues. The CDR3 region is CASSADRARSEQFF. The DNA for the CDR3 is TGTGCCAGCAGTGCGGACAGGGCCCGTAGTGAGCAGTTCTTC.

This clone came up a few times. This chain uses TRBV9 with TRBJ2-5, with 7 nucleotides matching TRBD2. The CDR3 covers 14 residues. Germline CDR1 reads SGDLS; CDR2 reads YYNGEE. Trimming took 3 bases from V and 5 from J; bases not matched to a gene: 7. CDR3 bases: TGTGCCAGCAGCGAGTCTAGCGGAGGGGAGACCCAGTACTTC. Protein: CASSESSGGETQYF. The whole variable domain, filled in from reference TRBV9 and TRBJ2-5, reads DSGVTQTPKHLITATGQRVTLRCSPRSGDLSVYWYQQSLDQGLQFLIQYYNGEERAKGNILERFSAQQFPDLHSELNLSSLELGDSALYFCASSESSGGETQYFGPGTRLLVL.

The chain links TRBV18 to TRBJ1-6; 7 bases fit TRBD1. With 3 bases clipped from V and 6 bases from J, the junction kept 5 bases outside the gene matches. The CDR3 has 15 amino acids. CDR1 is KGHSH, CDR2 LQKENI, per germline. CDR3 sequence: CASSPSWDSNSPLHF. The CDR3, as DNA: TGTGCCAGCTCACCTTCTTGGGACAGTAATTCACCCCTCCACTTT.